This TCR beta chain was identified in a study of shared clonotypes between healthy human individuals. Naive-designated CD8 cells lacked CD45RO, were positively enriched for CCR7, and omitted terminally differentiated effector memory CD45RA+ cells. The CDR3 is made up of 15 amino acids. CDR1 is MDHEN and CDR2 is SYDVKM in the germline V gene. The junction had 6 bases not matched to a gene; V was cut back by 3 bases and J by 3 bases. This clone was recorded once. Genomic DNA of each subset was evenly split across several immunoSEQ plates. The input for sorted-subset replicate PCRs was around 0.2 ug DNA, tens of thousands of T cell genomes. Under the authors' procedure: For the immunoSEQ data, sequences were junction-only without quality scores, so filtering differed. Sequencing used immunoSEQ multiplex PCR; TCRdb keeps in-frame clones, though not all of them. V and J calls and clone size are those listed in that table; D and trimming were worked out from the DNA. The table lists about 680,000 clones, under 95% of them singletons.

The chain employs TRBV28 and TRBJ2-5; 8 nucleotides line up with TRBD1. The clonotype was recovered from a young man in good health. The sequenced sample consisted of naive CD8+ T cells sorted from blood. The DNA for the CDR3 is TGTGCCAGCAGTTTCGTTCCAGGGGGCAAAGAGACCCAGTACTTC. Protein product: CASSFVPGGKETQYF.